Detailed here is one T cell receptor (beta chain). Its antigen is currently not known. There are no base qualities to consult, and no much larger clone falls within one base. These data belong to a study of blood T cell repertoires in COVID-19 (dated by TCRdb to between 2020 and 2021). About the investigation overall: The collaborator samples originated in the United States, Italy and Spain and spanned the acute and convalescent phases of COVID-19. The material from the prospective study consisted of cDNA or gDNA derived from T cells, B-cell-depleted T cells, or PBMCs. The repertoires were released in a freely available public database meant as a resource for research on the immune response to SARS-CoV-2. Where available, HLA class I and class II types were taken from metadata supplied by the sample provider and were not determined by assay-based typing. The dataset comprised deeply sampled blood TCRbeta repertoires from subjects exposed to, actively infected with, or recovered from COVID-19. Samples came from the ongoing ImmuneRACE study (first 160 participants) plus 1,254 subjects from 6 global collaborators. The sample metadata nearly always contained a de-identified subject ID, COVID-19 status, age in years and sex. What the work shows at the level of the full study, not this receptor alone: The amount of clinical and demographic metadata varied by source and participant and was provided uncurated.

Each collaborating institution followed its own protocols to collect whole blood in K2EDTA tubes. Collaborator samples were shipped for TCRbeta analysis as frozen whole blood, isolated PBMCs, or DNA extracted from either sample type. Reading the germline V gene (reference sequence) gives CDR1 LGHDT and CDR2 YNNKEL. From cysteine to phenylalanine, the CDR3 is 16 amino acids long. Only CDR3 DNA remains: 48 bases, in frame from the first base. V trim: 5 bases; J trim: 3 bases; unmatched bases: 6. TCRbeta CDR3 regions were amplified from genomic DNA using the immunoSEQ Assay, a bias-controlled multiplex PCR. The published analysis was carried out like this. The number of nucleated cells in each sample was estimated from the amplification of reference gene primers within the assay. To quantify the absolute abundance of each unique TCRbeta CDR3 rearrangement, sequence reads were collapsed and filtered. For each sample, productive Simpson clonality was calculated as the square root of Simpson's diversity index over productive rearrangements. TCRdb limited this immuneACCESS table to in-frame rearrangements with V and J called. A share of clones is missing; checked studies link under half to unresolved V genes, and the rest is unexplained. V and J calls plus clone size are reproduced from that table; the DNA served to infer D and trimming. Counted in this sample were about 32,000 clones; more than 85% of them appeared once. The ten top clones hold approximately 0.9% of the sample.

The chain was built from TRBV3-1 (or the pseudogene TRBV3-2) and TRBJ2-3, with TRBD2 identical over 12 junction bases. This clonotype was obtained from a male donor with active COVID-19. The sequencing input was peripheral blood. The CDR3 has the sequence CASSARTSGVTDTQYF. At the DNA level, the sequence is TGTGCCAGCAGCGCGAGGACTAGCGGGGTAACAGATACGCAGTATTTT.